This T cell receptor beta chain was recorded in a study of OX40 agonist ivuxolimab in advanced cancers. Germline V lookup: CDR1 DFQATT, CDR2 SNEGSKA (reference sequence). The CDR3 spans 11 residues. Trimming pared 3 bases from V and 8 bases from J, leaving 7 bases between. Here immunoSEQ multiplex PCR was the method, and the copy in TCRdb shows in-frame clones only, minus some. The data contain 45,000 or so clones, around 80% of them singletons. The gene calls are TRBV20-1 and TRBJ2-2; the D is unclear. The source material was CD4+ or CD8+ T cells sorted from blood, sampled in a trial of the OX40 agonist ivuxolimab. The receptor was isolated from an adult with an advanced solid tumor such as melanoma, head and neck, liver or kidney cancer. In DNA form, the CDR3 reads TGCAGTGCTAGGGCCAGGGGGGAGCTGTTTTTT. Translating gives CSARARGELFF.